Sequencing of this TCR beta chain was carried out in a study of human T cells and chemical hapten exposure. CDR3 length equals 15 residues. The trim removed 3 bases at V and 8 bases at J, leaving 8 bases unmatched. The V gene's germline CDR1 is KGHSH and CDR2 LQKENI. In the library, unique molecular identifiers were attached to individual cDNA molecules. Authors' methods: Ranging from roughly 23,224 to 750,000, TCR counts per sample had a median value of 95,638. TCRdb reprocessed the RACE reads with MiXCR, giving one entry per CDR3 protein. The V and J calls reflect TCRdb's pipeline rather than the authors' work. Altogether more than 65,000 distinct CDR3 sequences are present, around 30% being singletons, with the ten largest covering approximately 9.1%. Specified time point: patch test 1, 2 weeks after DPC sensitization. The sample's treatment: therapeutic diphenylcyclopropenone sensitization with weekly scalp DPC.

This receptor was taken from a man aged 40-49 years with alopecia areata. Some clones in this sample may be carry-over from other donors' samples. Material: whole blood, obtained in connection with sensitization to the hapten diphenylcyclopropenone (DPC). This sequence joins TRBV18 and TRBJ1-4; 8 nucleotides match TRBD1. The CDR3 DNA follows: TGTGCCAGCTCACCTTCCAACGGACAGGGAGAAAAACTGTTTTTT. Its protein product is CASSPSNGQGEKLFF.